The TCR beta chain described here comes from a study of radiotherapy plus CTLA-4 blockade in lung cancer. General study findings and limits: Expansion in blood of tumor-derived TCR clones was seen after radiotherapy plus ipilimumab. Early clone dynamics of blood T cells, plus interferon-beta, reportedly predicted response best.

Patients had chemo-refractory metastatic non-small-cell lung cancer and received focal radiation plus CTLA-4 blockade that used ipilimumab. With 3 bases clipped from V and 7 bases from J, the junction kept 12 bases outside the gene matches. This CDR3 is built from 16 residues. In germline, CDR1 is MGHRA, CDR2 YSYEKL. Notes on this clone: Its specificity is unknown. This same CDR3 is encoded by further DNA sequences in the sample.

Sequenced by immunoSEQ multiplex PCR; TCRdb stores in-frame clones only, minus some. The sample includes around 80,000 clones, around 74% seen only once; the top ten take roughly a tenth. The receptor's source is a human donor with non-small cell lung cancer whose response to radiotherapy plus ipilimumab could not be evaluated. The gene calls are TRBV4-1 and TRBJ2-7, with TRBD2 matching over 10 bases. The sample in question was peripheral blood, obtained from a patient treated with radiotherapy plus ipilimumab. The CDR3 coding sequence is TGCGCCAGCAGCCAGGAGAGAGCGGGAGGGCCGCGTGAGCAGTACTTC. This encodes CASSQERAGGPREQYF.